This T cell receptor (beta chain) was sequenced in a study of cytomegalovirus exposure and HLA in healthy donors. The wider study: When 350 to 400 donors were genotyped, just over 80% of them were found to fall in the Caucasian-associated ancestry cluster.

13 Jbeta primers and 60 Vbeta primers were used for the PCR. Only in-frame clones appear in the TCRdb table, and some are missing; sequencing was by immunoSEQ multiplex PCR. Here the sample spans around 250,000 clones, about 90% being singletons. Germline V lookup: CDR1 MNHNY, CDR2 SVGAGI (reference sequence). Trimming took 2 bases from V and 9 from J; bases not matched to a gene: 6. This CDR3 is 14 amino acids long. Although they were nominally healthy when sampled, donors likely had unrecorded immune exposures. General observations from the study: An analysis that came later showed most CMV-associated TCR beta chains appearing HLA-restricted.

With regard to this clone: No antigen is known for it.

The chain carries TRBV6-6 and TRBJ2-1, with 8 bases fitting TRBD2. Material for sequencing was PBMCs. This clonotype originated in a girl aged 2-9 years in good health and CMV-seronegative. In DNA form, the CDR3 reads TGTGCCAGCAGTTACAGGGGACTAGTGGCTGAGCAGTTCTTC. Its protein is CASSYRGLVAEQFF.